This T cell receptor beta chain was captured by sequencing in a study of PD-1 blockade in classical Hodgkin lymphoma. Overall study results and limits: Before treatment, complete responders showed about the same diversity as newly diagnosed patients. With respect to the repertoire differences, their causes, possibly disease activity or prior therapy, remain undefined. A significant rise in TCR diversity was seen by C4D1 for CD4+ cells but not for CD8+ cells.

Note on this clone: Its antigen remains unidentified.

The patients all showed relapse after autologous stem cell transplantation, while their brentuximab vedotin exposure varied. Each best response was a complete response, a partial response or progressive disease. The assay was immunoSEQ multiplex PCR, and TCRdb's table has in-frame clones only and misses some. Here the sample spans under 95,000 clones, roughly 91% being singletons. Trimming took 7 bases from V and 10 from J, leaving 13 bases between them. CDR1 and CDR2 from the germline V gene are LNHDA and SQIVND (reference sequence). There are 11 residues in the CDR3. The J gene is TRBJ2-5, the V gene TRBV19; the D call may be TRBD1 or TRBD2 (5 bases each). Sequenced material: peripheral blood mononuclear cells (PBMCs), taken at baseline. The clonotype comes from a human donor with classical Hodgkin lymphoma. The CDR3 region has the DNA TGTGCCAGTACCGGGACCGGGCGCCAGTACTTC. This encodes CASTGTGRQYF. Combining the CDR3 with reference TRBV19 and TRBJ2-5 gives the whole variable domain DGGITQSPKYLFRKEGQNVTLSCEQNLNHDAMYWYRQDPGQGLRLIYYSQIVNDFQKGDIAEGYSVSREKKESFPLTVTSAQKNPTAFYLCASTGTGRQYFGPGTRLLVL.